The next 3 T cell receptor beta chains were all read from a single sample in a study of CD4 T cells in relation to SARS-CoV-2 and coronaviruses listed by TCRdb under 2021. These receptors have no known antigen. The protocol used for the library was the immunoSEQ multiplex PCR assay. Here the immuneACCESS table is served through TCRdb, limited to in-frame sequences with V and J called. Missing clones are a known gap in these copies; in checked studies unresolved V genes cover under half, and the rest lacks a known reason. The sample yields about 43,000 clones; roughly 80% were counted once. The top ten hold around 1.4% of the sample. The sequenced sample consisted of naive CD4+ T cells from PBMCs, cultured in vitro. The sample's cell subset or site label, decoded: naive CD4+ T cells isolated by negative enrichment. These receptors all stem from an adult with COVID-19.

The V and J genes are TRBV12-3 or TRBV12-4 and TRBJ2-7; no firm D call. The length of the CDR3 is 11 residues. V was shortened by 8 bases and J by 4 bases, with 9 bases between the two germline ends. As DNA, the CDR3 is TGTGCCAGCGGTGCAGCGTACGAGCAGTACTTC. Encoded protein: CASGAAYEQYF.

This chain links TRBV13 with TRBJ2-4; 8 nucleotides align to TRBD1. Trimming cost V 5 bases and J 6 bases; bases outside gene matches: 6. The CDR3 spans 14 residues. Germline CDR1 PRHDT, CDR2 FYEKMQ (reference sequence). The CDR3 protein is CASSGQGLANIQYF. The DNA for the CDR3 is TGTGCCAGCAGCGGACAGGGATTAGCAAACATTCAGTACTTC. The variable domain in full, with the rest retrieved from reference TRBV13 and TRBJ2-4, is AAGVIQSPRHLIKEKRETATLKCYPIPRHDTVYWYQQGPGQDPQFLISFYEKMQSDKGSIPDRFSAQQFSDYHSELNMSSLELGDSALYFCASSGQGLANIQYFGAGTRLSVL.

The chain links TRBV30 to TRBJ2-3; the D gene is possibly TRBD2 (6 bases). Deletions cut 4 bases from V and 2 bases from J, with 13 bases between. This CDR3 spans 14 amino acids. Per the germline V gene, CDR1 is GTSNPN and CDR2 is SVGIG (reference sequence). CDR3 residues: CAWTWMRDTDTQYF. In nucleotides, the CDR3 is TGTGCCTGGACATGGATGCGGGACACAGATACGCAGTATTTT.